The entry below gives a single T cell receptor beta chain sequence along with its context. Here immunoSEQ multiplex PCR was the method, and the copy in TCRdb shows in-frame clones only, minus some. The sample carries about 38,000 clones, 85% to 95% recorded once. The CDR3 is 15 amino acids. CDR1 is SGHAT, CDR2 FQNNGV, per germline. Trimming shortened V by 1 base and J by 3 bases, and 10 bases separated the two germline ends. The data belong to a study of T cell changes during pregnancy in multiple sclerosis. This specimen was CD4+ T cells from peripheral blood mononuclear cells, taken in the second trimester of pregnancy. The sequence derives from a female donor with multiple sclerosis, enrolled in a pregnancy study. The genes are TRBV11-2 and TRBJ1-5; D gene ambiguous. DNA for the CDR3: TGTGCCAGCAGCTTAGCCCTAGGAGACAATCAGCCCCAGCATTTT. Translated, it gives CASSLALGDNQPQHF.